This TCR beta chain emerged from a study of blood T cells in healthy people across ages. Overall study: There was about one barcoded beta molecule captured by template switching per two T cells.

Regarding the study as a whole: Roughly linear declines in TCR beta diversity per million T cells occurred with age.

This clonotype was counted only a few times. Its antigen remains unidentified. Trimming removed 6 bases at V and 8 bases at J, with 10 bases between. There are 12 residues in the CDR3. The use of a sample-barcoded 5' primer and a J-beta primer mix characterized a second PCR of roughly 7 to 12 cycles. TCRdb reanalysed the 5' RACE reads using MiXCR and keeps one entry per CDR3 protein. The table lists about 1.4 million distinct CDR3 sequences, 59% of them singletons. Sequencing used blood. The chain has TRBV12-3 or TRBV12-4 and TRBJ1-4; no reliable D call. This clonotype was obtained from a man between 18 and 29 years old in good health. The CDR3 bases are TGTGCCAGCAGCCCTACCAGGGAAAAACTGTTTTTT. As protein: CASSPTREKLFF.